This T cell receptor (beta chain) stems from a study of T cell responses to AZD1222 COVID-19 vaccine. Whole-study results and caveats: Repertoires were collected only later (after the peak T cell response had occurred). Epitopes outside B.1.351 and B.1.1.7 mutated regions reportedly drew nearly half of spike TCRs.

With respect to this clone: Its specificity is not known.

The assay was immunoSEQ multiplex PCR, and TCRdb's table has in-frame clones only and misses some. The top ten clones hold around 5.9% of a sample with 150,000 to 200,000 clones, 88% of them seen once. The material sequenced was peripheral blood, taken on day 0 of AZD1222 vaccination. The sequence came from an adult in good health.

The chain's CDR3 is CASSPRMNTEAFF. CDR3 nucleotides: TGTGCCAGCAGCCCACGGATGAACACTGAAGCTTTCTTT. The chain is built from TRBV5-4 and TRBJ1-1, with D unclear. The CDR3 spans 13 residues. The V gene's germline CDR1 is SGHNT and CDR2 YYREEE (reference sequence). The V end was cut by 4 bases, the J end by 0 bases, with 7 bases between. The entire variable domain, with the rest obtained from reference TRBV5-4 and TRBJ1-1, is as follows: ETGVTQSPTHLIKTRGQQVTLRCSSQSGHNTVSWYQQALGQGPQFIFQYYREEENGRGNFPPRFSGLQFPNYSSELNVNALELDDSALYLCASSPRMNTEAFFGQGTRLTVV.